Listed below are T cell receptor beta chains from one sample, sequenced in a study of blood T cell repertoires in COVID-19. Clones were sequenced by immunoSEQ multiplex PCR, and TCRdb holds only the in-frame ones, with some missing. The data contain more than 50,000 clones, around 83% of them singletons. The sequenced material came from peripheral blood. The receptors were gathered from a woman aged 55 to 70 with acute or convalescent COVID-19. CDR3s include the opening cysteine and the closing phenylalanine or tryptophan. A D gene is named only where the DNA matches it firmly. Only part of the rows carry a size: once, few, many, or a class if the clone is expanded.

abundance | j_gene | v_gene | d_gene | CDR3nt | CDR3aa
- | TRBJ1-3 | TRBV6-5 | - | TGTGCCAGCAGTACGGTCAACACCATATATTTT | CASSTVNTIYF
- | TRBJ1-2 | TRBV6-1 | - | TGTGCCAGCAGTGAGGTAATAGGGGCCATAGATGGCTACACCTTC | CASSEVIGAIDGYTF
- | TRBJ1-2 | TRBV30 | - | TGTGCCTGGAGGGAAACAGGGACCTATGGCTACACCTTC | CAWRETGTYGYTF
- | TRBJ2-1 | TRBV29-1 | - | TGCAGCGTTGGAGGAGGGGAGCACTACAATGAGCAGTTCTTC | CSVGGGEHYNEQFF
- | TRBJ1-6 | TRBV9 | TRBD1 | TGTGCCAGCAGCGGCTCCAGGGGGGATTCACCCCTCCACTTT | CASSGSRGDSPLHF
- | TRBJ1-2 | TRBV19 | - | TGTGCCAGTAGTAGTAGAGGATCCCCTCGGGGCTATGGCTACACCTTC | CASSSRGSPRGYGYTF
- | TRBJ1-2 | TRBV10-3 | - | TGTGCCATCAGTGACATGGGCGACTATGGCTACACCTTC | CAISDMGDYGYTF
- | TRBJ2-7 | TRBV28 | TRBD2 | TGTGCCAGCACTCCGGGGGGGGGCGGAGGCTACGAGCAGTACTTC | CASTPGGGGGYEQYF
- | TRBJ1-2 | TRBV6-1 | - | TGTGCCAGCAGTGAATACGGGACATACTATGGCTACACCTTC | CASSEYGTYYGYTF
- | TRBJ1-2 | TRBV23-1 | TRBD1 | TGCGCCAGCAGTCTCTCCCGACAGGGAAACGTCTATGGCTACACCTTC | CASSLSRQGNVYGYTF
- | TRBJ2-1 | TRBV18 | - | TGTGCCAGCTCACTAATCGACAGGACCACCTACAATGAGCAGTTCTTC | CASSLIDRTTYNEQFF
- | TRBJ1-5 | TRBV7-4 | TRBD1 | TGTGCCAGCAGCACCATGGACAGGGACAATCAGCCCCAGCATTTT | CASSTMDRDNQPQHF
- | TRBJ2-7 | TRBV4-2 | TRBD2 | TGTGCCAGCAGCCCGAAAGGAGTAGCGGGATTGGGTAATTCCTACGAGCAGTACTTC | CASSPKGVAGLGNSYEQYF
few | TRBJ2-7 | TRBV6-5 | TRBD1 | TGTGCCAGCAGTTTCGGGACAGGGGACTACGAGCAGTACTTC | CASSFGTGDYEQYF
- | TRBJ1-1 | TRBV28 | - | TGTGCCAGCAGCGGGGAAATGAACACTGAAGCTTTCTTT | CASSGEMNTEAFF
- | TRBJ2-7 | TRBV12-3/TRBV12-4 | TRBD1 | TGTGCCAGCAGTTTTGGACAGGGCTACGAGCAGTACTTC | CASSFGQGYEQYF
- | TRBJ1-5 | TRBV10-3 | - | TGTGCCATCAGTGAGTCAACGGGTAGCAATCAGCCCCAGCATTTT | CAISESTGSNQPQHF
- | TRBJ1-2 | TRBV12-5 | TRBD1 | TGTGCTAGTGGTTTGGTACAAGGCGACAGGGTCTATGGCTACACCTTC | CASGLVQGDRVYGYTF
- | TRBJ2-2 | TRBV6-5 | - | TGTGCCAGCAGTTCGACTGGGTTAGTCGGGGAGCTGTTTTTT | CASSSTGLVGELFF
- | TRBJ2-6 | TRBV12-5 | - | TGTGCTAGTGGCTTCTTCGGGGTAGGCTCTGGGGCCAACGTCCTGACTTTC | CASGFFGVGSGANVLTF
- | TRBJ2-2 | TRBV5-1 | TRBD1 | TGCGCCAGCAGACGGACAGGGGGCGCGTCCGGGGAGCTGTTTTTT | CASRRTGGASGELFF
few | TRBJ1-1 | TRBV7-2 | TRBD1 | TGTGCCAGCAGCTTGCGCCCCGACCACAGGGGCTCGAACACTGAAGCTTTCTTT | CASSLRPDHRGSNTEAFF
- | TRBJ2-1 | TRBV28 | TRBD1 | TGTGCCAGCAGTGCCCCAGGGACAGCATACAATGAGCAGTTCTTC | CASSAPGTAYNEQFF
few | TRBJ2-1 | TRBV30 | TRBD2 | TGTGCCTGGGGTAGACTAGCGGGAAATCATTACAATGAGCAGTTCTTC | CAWGRLAGNHYNEQFF
- | TRBJ2-7 | TRBV5-8 | - | TGTGCCAGCAGCCTGAGGGACAAGAGCTCCTACGAGCAGTACTTC | CASSLRDKSSYEQYF
- | TRBJ2-7 | TRBV11-2 | - | TGTGCCAGCAGCCGACAGATTCGCTACGAGCAGTACTTC | CASSRQIRYEQYF
- | TRBJ1-1 | TRBV4-1 | - | TGCGCCAGCAGCCCGAACCCTCGACATCCTGAAGCTTTCTTT | CASSPNPRHPEAFF
- | TRBJ2-3 | TRBV7-9 | TRBD2 | TGTGCCAGCAGCTTTACTAGCGGGGCAGATACGCAGTATTTT | CASSFTSGADTQYF
few | TRBJ2-2 | TRBV5-1 | - | TGCGCCAGCAGCTTAACGAGGTATAACACCGGGGAGCTGTTTTTT | CASSLTRYNTGELFF
- | TRBJ2-1 | TRBV6-1 | TRBD2 | TGTGCCAGCACTGAACGGCCTAGCGGGTGGAATGAGCAGTTCTTC | CASTERPSGWNEQFF
once | TRBJ2-7 | TRBV28 | - | TGTGCCAGCACCACAGGGATTGTAGCCAGCGAGCAGTACTTC | CASTTGIVASEQYF
- | TRBJ2-5 | TRBV11-2 | - | TGTGCCAGCAGCTTAGTCAGAGGCCGGCAAGAGACCCAGTACTTC | CASSLVRGRQETQYF
- | TRBJ2-5 | TRBV30 | - | TGTGCCTGGAGTCCTCTCCCGGGGGAGACCCAGTACTTC | CAWSPLPGETQYF
- | TRBJ1-4 | TRBV11-1 | - | TGTGCCAGCAGCTTACGACTAAATGAAAAACTGTTTTTT | CASSLRLNEKLFF
- | TRBJ1-4 | TRBV24-1 | - | TGTGCCACCAGTGACTCAGGGGCTGGATGGGAAAAACTGTTTTTT | CATSDSGAGWEKLFF
- | TRBJ1-4 | TRBV28 | TRBD1 | TGTGCCAGCAGCCTTGCAGGGGGCGGTAGTGAAAAACTGTTTTTT | CASSLAGGGSEKLFF
- | TRBJ1-5 | TRBV20-1 | - | TGCAGTGCTAGTCGGGGGGCAGATAGCAATCAGCCCCAGCATTTT | CSASRGADSNQPQHF
- | TRBJ2-1 | TRBV7-3 | TRBD2 | TGTGCCAGCAGCCCTGACGGACTAGCGGGGAGCTCCTACAATGAGCAGTTCTTC | CASSPDGLAGSSYNEQFF
- | TRBJ1-3 | TRBV5-1 | - | TGCGCCAGCAGCTTGGCAGGGGCCGACACCATATATTTT | CASSLAGADTIYF
once | TRBJ2-1 | TRBV30 | - | TGTGCCTGGAGTGGGACTCGAGACAATGAGCAGTTCTTC | CAWSGTRDNEQFF
- | TRBJ2-5 | TRBV7-9 | - | TGTGCCAGCAGCTTAGGGTACAGAGAGGAGACCCAGTACTTC | CASSLGYREETQYF
- | TRBJ2-5 | TRBV4-1 | - | TGCGCCAGCAGCCTCCATGAGGAAGAGACCCAGTACTTC | CASSLHEEETQYF
- | TRBJ2-2 | TRBV7-9 | TRBD2 | TGTGCCAGCAGCTTATTCATGTTTTCGAGCGGGGGGAACACCGGGGAGCTGTTTTTT | CASSLFMFSSGGNTGELFF
- | TRBJ1-2 | TRBV7-9 | - | TGTGCCAGCAGCCTCGAGACAGCTAACTATGGCTACACCTTC | CASSLETANYGYTF
- | TRBJ1-4 | TRBV14 | - | TGTGCCAGCAGCCTCCAGGGCTTGAATGAAAAACTGTTTTTT | CASSLQGLNEKLFF
- | TRBJ1-2 | TRBV7-8 | TRBD1 | TGTGCCAGCAGCTTAAGGACAGGGAGGAGCGTGAGTGGCTACACCTTC | CASSLRTGRSVSGYTF
once | TRBJ1-1 | TRBV28 | - | TGTGCCAGCAGTTGGGCTGTGAACACTGAAGCTTTCTTT | CASSWAVNTEAFF
- | TRBJ2-7 | TRBV15 | - | TGTGCCACCAGCACGGCAGGGGAATTCGCCGAGCAGTACTTC | CATSTAGEFAEQYF
- | TRBJ1-1 | TRBV19 | TRBD1 | TGTGCCAGTAGTGCGACAGGGGGATACACTGAAGCTTTCTTT | CASSATGGYTEAFF
- | TRBJ2-7 | TRBV7-2 | - | TGTGCCAGCAGCTCGGGGTCCGGGCCCCGCCGCCCCGAGCAGTACTTC | CASSSGSGPRRPEQYF
- | TRBJ2-7 | TRBV19 | TRBD1 | TGTGCCAGTAGTTTCGGACAGGGGCCCCCCTTAGGCGAGCAGTACTTC | CASSFGQGPPLGEQYF
- | TRBJ2-2 | TRBV6-5 | TRBD1 | TGTGCCAGCAGTCCCGGGACAGGATTCACCGGGGAGCTGTTTTTT | CASSPGTGFTGELFF
- | TRBJ2-1 | TRBV4-2 | TRBD2 | TGTGCCAGCAGCCGGACCCTAGCGGGAGACGACAATGAGCAGTTCTTC | CASSRTLAGDDNEQFF
- | TRBJ2-5 | TRBV7-8 | TRBD2 | TGTGCCAGCAGCTTAGAATTCCGCGGGGGGGCTGATGGAGAGACCCAGTACTTC | CASSLEFRGGADGETQYF